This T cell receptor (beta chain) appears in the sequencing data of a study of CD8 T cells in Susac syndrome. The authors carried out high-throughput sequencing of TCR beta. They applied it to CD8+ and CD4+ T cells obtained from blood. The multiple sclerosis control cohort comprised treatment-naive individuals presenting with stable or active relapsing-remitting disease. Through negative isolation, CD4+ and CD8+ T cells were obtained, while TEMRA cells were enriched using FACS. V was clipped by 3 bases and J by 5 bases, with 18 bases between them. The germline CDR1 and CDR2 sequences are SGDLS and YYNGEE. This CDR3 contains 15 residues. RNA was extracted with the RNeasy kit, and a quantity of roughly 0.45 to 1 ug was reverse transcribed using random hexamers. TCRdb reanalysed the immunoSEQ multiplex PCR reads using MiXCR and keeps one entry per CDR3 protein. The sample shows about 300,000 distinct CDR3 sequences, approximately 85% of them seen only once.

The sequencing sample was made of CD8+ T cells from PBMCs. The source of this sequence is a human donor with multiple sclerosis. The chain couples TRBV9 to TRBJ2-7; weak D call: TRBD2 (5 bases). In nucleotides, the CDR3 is TGTGCCAGCAGCGCGACTTCGGAGGCCAACCACGAGCAGTACTTC. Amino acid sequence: CASSATSEANHEQYF.